This T cell receptor (beta chain) was recovered during a study of blood T cell repertoires in COVID-19. The repertoire was sequenced with immunoSEQ multiplex PCR; TCRdb's copy has only in-frame clones and lacks some. The profile covers approximately 70,000 clones, with around 90% appearing a single time and roughly 1.5% taken by the ten largest. The germline V gene encodes CDR1 SGHAT and CDR2 FQNNGV. The CDR3 loop spans 17 amino acids. Trimming at V came to 6 bases and at J to 3 bases, leaving 12 bases not matched to a gene. This clone was seen a few times. Sequencing was done on a sample of peripheral blood. The chain uses TRBV11-2 and TRBJ2-1, with 9 nucleotides matching TRBD2. This clonotype was obtained from a human donor in a cohort sampled during active COVID-19. The CDR3 sequence: CASSLLGLAGLYNEQFF. For the CDR3, the DNA is TGTGCCAGCAGTCTCCTCGGCCTAGCGGGACTCTACAATGAGCAGTTCTTC.